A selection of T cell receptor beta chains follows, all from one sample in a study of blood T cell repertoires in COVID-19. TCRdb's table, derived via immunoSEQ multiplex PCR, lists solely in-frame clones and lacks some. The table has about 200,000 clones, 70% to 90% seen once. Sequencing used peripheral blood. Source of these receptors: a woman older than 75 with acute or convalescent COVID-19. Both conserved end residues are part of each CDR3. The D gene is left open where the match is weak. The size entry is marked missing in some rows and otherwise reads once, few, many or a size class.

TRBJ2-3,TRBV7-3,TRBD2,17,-,CASSARGLAEDPDTQYF,TGTGCCAGCAGCGCTAGGGGACTAGCGGAAGATCCAGATACGCAGTATTTT
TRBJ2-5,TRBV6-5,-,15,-,CASSYSRTAQETQYF,TGTGCCAGCAGTTACTCGCGGACAGCCCAAGAGACCCAGTACTTC
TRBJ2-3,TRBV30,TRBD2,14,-,CAWGTSGSTDTQYF,TGTGCCTGGGGGACTAGCGGCAGCACAGATACGCAGTATTTT
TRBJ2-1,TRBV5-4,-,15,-,CASSLEGGSYNEQFF,TGTGCCAGCAGCTTAGAAGGGGGTTCCTACAATGAGCAGTTCTTC
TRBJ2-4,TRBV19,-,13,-,CASSSQARGIQYF,TGTGCCAGTAGTTCCCAGGCTAGGGGCATTCAGTACTTC
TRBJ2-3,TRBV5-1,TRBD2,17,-,CASSETSGRAGTDTQYF,TGCGCCAGCAGCGAAACTAGCGGTCGGGCTGGCACAGATACGCAGTATTTT
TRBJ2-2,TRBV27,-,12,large,CASSFSTGELFF,TGTGCCAGCAGTTTTAGCACCGGGGAGCTGTTTTTT
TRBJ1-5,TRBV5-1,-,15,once,CASSQEGSSNQPQHF,TGCGCCAGCAGCCAGGAGGGTAGTAGCAATCAGCCCCAGCATTTT
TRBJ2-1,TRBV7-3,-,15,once,CASSYEANSYNEQFF,TGTGCCAGCAGCTATGAGGCAAACTCCTACAATGAGCAGTTCTTC
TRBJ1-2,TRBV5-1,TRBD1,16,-,CASSLPELPGQGGYTF,TGCGCCAGCAGCTTGCCCGAATTACCGGGACAGGGAGGCTACACCTTC
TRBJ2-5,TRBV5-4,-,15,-,CASSLGHGGPETQYF,TGTGCCAGCAGCTTGGGTCACGGGGGGCCAGAGACCCAGTACTTC
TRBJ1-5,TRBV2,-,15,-,CASKETEISNQPQHF,TGTGCCAGCAAAGAGACAGAAATTAGCAATCAGCCCCAGCATTTT
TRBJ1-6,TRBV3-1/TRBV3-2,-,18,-,CASSQGQGGISYNSPLHF,TGTGCCAGCAGCCAGGGTCAAGGAGGCATCTCCTATAATTCACCCCTCCACTTT
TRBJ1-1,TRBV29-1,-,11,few,CSVAGIREAFF,TGCAGCGTCGCAGGGATTAGAGAAGCTTTCTTT
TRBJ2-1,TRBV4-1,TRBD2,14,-,CASSQETSGGAEFF,TGCGCCAGCAGCCAAGAAACTAGCGGGGGGGCGGAGTTCTTC
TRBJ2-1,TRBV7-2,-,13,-,CASTVTYSDEQFF,TGTGCCAGCACCGTAACGTATTCGGATGAGCAGTTCTTC
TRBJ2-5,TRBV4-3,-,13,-,CASAGIHQETQYF,TGCGCCAGTGCCGGGATCCACCAAGAGACCCAGTACTTC
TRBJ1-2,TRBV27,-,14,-,CASSLSAGYQGYTF,TGTGCCAGCAGTTTATCGGCAGGGTATCAAGGCTACACCTTC
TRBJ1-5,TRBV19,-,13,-,CASSIEGGQPQHF,TGTGCCAGTAGTATCGAGGGTGGCCAGCCCCAGCATTTT
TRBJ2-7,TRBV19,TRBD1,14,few,CASSPVTGSYEQYF,TGTGCCAGTAGTCCAGTGACAGGGTCCTACGAGCAGTACTTC
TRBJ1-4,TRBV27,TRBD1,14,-,CASQRQGAEEKLFF,TGTGCCAGCCAAAGACAGGGTGCGGAAGAAAAACTGTTTTTT
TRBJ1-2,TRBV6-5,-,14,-,CASSYSRVSYGYTF,TGTGCCAGCAGTTACTCTCGGGTGTCATATGGCTACACCTTC
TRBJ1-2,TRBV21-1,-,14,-,CARKSGYHDYGYTF,TGTGCCAGAAAATCAGGGTATCACGACTATGGCTACACCTTC